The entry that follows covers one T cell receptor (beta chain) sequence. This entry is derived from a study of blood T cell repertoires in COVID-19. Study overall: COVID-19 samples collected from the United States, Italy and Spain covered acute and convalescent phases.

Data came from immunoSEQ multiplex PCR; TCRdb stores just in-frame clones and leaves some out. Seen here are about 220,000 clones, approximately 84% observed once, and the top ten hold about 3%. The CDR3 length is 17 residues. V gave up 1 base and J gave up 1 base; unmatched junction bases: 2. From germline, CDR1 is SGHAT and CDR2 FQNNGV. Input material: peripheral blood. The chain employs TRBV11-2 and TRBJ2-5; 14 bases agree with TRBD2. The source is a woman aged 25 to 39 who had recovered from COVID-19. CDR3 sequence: CASSLGTSGGLQETQYF. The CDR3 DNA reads TGTGCCAGCAGCTTAGGGACTAGCGGGGGGCTCCAAGAGACCCAGTACTTC.